These T cell receptor beta chains were read from a single sample in a study of cytomegalovirus exposure and HLA in healthy donors. Generated by immunoSEQ multiplex PCR, the TCRdb table keeps only in-frame clones and is missing some. This table has approximately 190,000 clones, about 80% appearing once. The source material was PBMCs. These receptors originate from a man aged 40-55 years in good health and CMV-seropositive. The CDR3 runs from the conserved cysteine through the conserved F or W. A D gene is named only where the DNA matches it firmly. Size tells how often a clone was seen (once, few, many) or the class of an expanded clone, and some rows leave it out.

d_gene,v_gene,abundance,j_gene,CDR3aa,CDR3nt
NA,TRBV5-5,NA,TRBJ1-3,CASSLSRSGNTIYF,TGTGCCAGCAGCTTATCCCGCTCTGGAAACACCATATATTTT
TRBD1,TRBV6-5,NA,TRBJ1-6,CASSYSSTGVYPLHF,TGTGCCAGCAGTTACTCGTCGACAGGGGTTTATCCCCTCCACTTT
TRBD2,TRBV6-1,NA,TRBJ2-3,CASRGGRWSTDTQYF,TGTGCCAGCCGGGGGGGGAGGTGGAGCACAGATACGCAGTATTTT
NA,TRBV7-2,NA,TRBJ1-2,CASSAPLGGGYTF,TGTGCCAGCAGCGCGCCTCTGGGGGGTGGCTACACCTTC
TRBD1,TRBV2,few,TRBJ1-3,CASSERQGLGLSGNTIYF,TGTGCCAGCAGTGAGCGACAGGGACTAGGGCTCTCTGGAAACACCATATATTTT
NA,TRBV7-9,NA,TRBJ2-2,CASSLAGQYTGELFF,TGTGCCAGCAGCTTAGCAGGACAGTACACCGGGGAGCTGTTTTTT
TRBD2,TRBV5-5,NA,TRBJ2-1,CASSSLAGASYNEQFF,TGTGCCAGCAGCTCCCTAGCGGGAGCCTCCTACAATGAGCAGTTCTTC
NA,TRBV5-6,NA,TRBJ1-5,CASSLLEQDSNQPQHF,TGTGCCAGCAGCTTGTTGGAACAGGATAGCAATCAGCCCCAGCATTTT
TRBD1,TRBV7-6,few,TRBJ1-1,CASSPRTGPNTEAFF,TGTGCCAGCAGCCCCCGGACAGGGCCGAACACTGAAGCTTTCTTT
TRBD2,TRBV7-9,NA,TRBJ2-5,CASSLALGLAGAKETQYF,TGTGCCAGCAGCTTAGCGCTCGGACTAGCGGGAGCTAAGGAGACCCAGTACTTC
NA,TRBV18,NA,TRBJ2-4,CASSIPTLAKNIQYF,TGTGCCAGCTCAATACCGACATTAGCCAAAAACATTCAGTACTTC
TRBD1,TRBV7-9,few,TRBJ1-4,CASSFQGARGEKLFF,TGTGCCAGCAGCTTTCAGGGGGCAAGAGGAGAAAAACTGTTTTTT
NA,TRBV5-1,NA,TRBJ2-1,CASSLAGSSYNEQFF,TGCGCCAGCAGCTTAGCGGGTAGCTCCTACAATGAGCAGTTCTTC
TRBD1,TRBV5-4,NA,TRBJ1-1,CASSPRTGKRTEAFF,TGTGCCAGCAGCCCTAGGACAGGGAAGCGCACTGAAGCTTTCTTT
NA,TRBV4-3,few,TRBJ1-1,CASSPQGLGEAFF,TGCGCCAGCAGCCCTCAGGGGTTGGGTGAAGCTTTCTTT
NA,TRBV9,NA,TRBJ1-1,CASSDYRGVNTEAFF,TGTGCCAGCAGCGACTACCGGGGTGTTAACACTGAAGCTTTCTTT
NA,TRBV10-3,NA,TRBJ1-5,CAISESIGAGPPHF,TGTGCCATCAGTGAGTCGATTGGGGCCGGGCCTCCGCATTTT
NA,TRBV7-2,NA,TRBJ2-6,CASSLTGQGSGANVLTF,TGTGCCAGCAGCTTGACAGGCCAAGGCTCTGGGGCCAACGTCCTGACTTTC
TRBD1,TRBV29-1,few,TRBJ1-2,CSVRGTGLVGYTF,TGCAGCGTTCGAGGGACAGGACTCGTGGGCTACACCTTC
TRBD2,TRBV2,NA,TRBJ2-5,CASRPSGRRETQYF,TGTGCCAGCCGGCCTAGCGGGCGTCGGGAGACCCAGTACTTC
NA,TRBV9,NA,TRBJ2-3,CASSVAERVLATDTQYF,TGTGCCAGCAGCGTAGCTGAGCGGGTCTTAGCCACAGATACGCAGTATTTT
TRBD1,TRBV19,NA,TRBJ2-3,CASSPRQGIDTQYF,TGTGCCAGTAGCCCCAGACAGGGGATCGATACGCAGTATTTT
NA,TRBV5-1,NA,TRBJ2-3,CASSLGRDTTDTQYF,TGCGCCAGCAGCTTGGGCAGGGATACCACAGATACGCAGTATTTT
TRBD2,TRBV18,NA,TRBJ2-1,CASSPRELGRGSGLKQFF,TGTGCCAGCTCACCAAGGGAATTAGGGCGGGGGAGTGGTCTCAAGCAGTTCTTC
NA,TRBV7-9,NA,TRBJ2-1,CASSIAQGSSYNEQFF,TGTGCCAGCAGCATCGCCCAGGGGAGCTCCTACAATGAGCAGTTCTTC
TRBD2,TRBV27,NA,TRBJ2-3,CASSSLAGGANTQYF,TGTGCCAGCAGTTCCCTAGCGGGAGGAGCCAATACGCAGTATTTT